A selection of T cell receptor beta chains follows, all from one sample in a study of blood T cell repertoires in COVID-19. Sequenced by immunoSEQ multiplex PCR; TCRdb stores in-frame clones only, minus some. The table records about 14,000 clones, roughly 80% of them present only once. Sequenced material: peripheral blood. The receptors derive from a man aged 35-49 years with active or convalescent COVID-19. Each CDR3 is given with its conserved first and last residue. D genes are given only for firm matches. Rows may omit the clone size; those that give it use once, few, many or a size class.

v_call	d_call	clone_size	j_call	cdr3_aa	cdr3_nt
TRBV10-2	-	-	TRBJ1-5	CASSESNAGGPQHF	TGCGCCAGCAGTGAGTCAAACGCCGGCGGCCCCCAGCATTTT
TRBV3-1/TRBV3-2	-	-	TRBJ1-2	CASSQEGLNYGYTF	TGTGCCAGCAGCCAAGAGGGGCTGAACTATGGCTACACCTTC
TRBV11-3	-	-	TRBJ2-2	CASSLEPLVSNTGELFF	TGTGCCAGCAGCTTAGAGCCACTAGTTTCCAACACCGGGGAGCTGTTTTTT
TRBV7-3	-	-	TRBJ1-1	CASSPGTNTEAFF	TGTGCCAGCAGCCCCGGGACTAACACTGAAGCTTTCTTT
TRBV19	TRBD1	once	TRBJ1-2	CASSSAGGYGYTF	TGTGCCAGTAGTTCGGCAGGGGGCTACGGCTACACCTTC
TRBV18	TRBD1	few	TRBJ1-1	CASSLRTGSQADTEAFF	TGTGCCAGCTCACTTCGGACAGGATCCCAAGCAGACACTGAAGCTTTCTTT
TRBV18	-	-	TRBJ1-4	CASSPPSLQDEKLFF	TGTGCCAGCTCACCGCCGAGTCTCCAGGATGAAAAACTGTTTTTT
TRBV7-8	-	-	TRBJ2-5	CASSSPGGFETQYF	TGTGCCAGCAGCTCCCCCGGGGGATTCGAGACCCAGTACTTC
TRBV21-1	-	-	TRBJ2-1	CATFDRDPFF	TGTGCCACTTTTGACAGGGATCCGTTCTTC
TRBV18	TRBD1	-	TRBJ2-1	CASSPQGAGYNEQFF	TGTGCCAGCTCACCACAGGGGGCGGGCTACAATGAGCAGTTCTTC
TRBV11-2	TRBD1	-	TRBJ2-3	CASRHRGDTDTQYF	TGTGCCAGCAGACACAGGGGTGACACAGATACGCAGTATTTT
TRBV9	-	-	TRBJ1-4	CASSPRTATNEKLFF	TGTGCCAGCAGCCCGCGGACAGCAACTAATGAAAAACTGTTTTTT
TRBV18	-	-	TRBJ1-2	CASSPSDRSSVDTF	TGTGCCAGCTCACCATCCGACAGATCGTCGGTGGATACCTTC
TRBV6-1	TRBD1	-	TRBJ1-1	CASSEGGQGWVNTEAFF	TGTGCCAGCAGTGAAGGGGGACAGGGGTGGGTGAACACTGAAGCTTTCTTT
TRBV3-1/TRBV3-2	TRBD1	-	TRBJ2-3	CASSQTGTDTQYF	TGTGCCAGCAGCCAGACAGGGACCGATACGCAGTATTTT
TRBV4-2	TRBD2	-	TRBJ2-7	CASSSAGAGSYEQYF	TGTGCCAGCAGCTCAGCGGGGGCAGGCTCCTACGAGCAGTACTTC
TRBV19	TRBD2	medium-sized	TRBJ2-7	CASSFGLAGHSQDEQYF	TGTGCCAGTAGTTTCGGTCTAGCGGGTCATTCCCAGGACGAGCAGTACTTC
TRBV7-7	TRBD1	-	TRBJ2-5	CASSQLDRGLMETQYF	TGTGCCAGCAGCCAACTGGACAGGGGGCTAATGGAGACCCAGTACTTC
TRBV29-1	-	once	TRBJ1-1	CSVEDSGAGIAFF	TGCAGCGTTGAAGATTCGGGCGCAGGGATAGCTTTCTTT
TRBV27	-	once	TRBJ1-1	CASRLFEGTEAFF	TGTGCCAGCAGACTCTTTGAGGGAACTGAAGCTTTCTTT
TRBV5-1	-	-	TRBJ1-2	CASSWVKGDGYTF	TGCGCCAGCAGCTGGGTGAAAGGGGATGGCTACACCTTC
TRBV3-1/TRBV3-2	TRBD1	-	TRBJ1-1	CASSPTGDLNTEAFF	TGTGCCAGCAGCCCAACAGGGGATCTTAACACTGAAGCTTTCTTT
TRBV19	TRBD1	once	TRBJ1-1	CASTRTRTGDTEAFF	TGTGCCAGTACCCGTACTCGAACAGGGGACACTGAAGCTTTCTTT
TRBV3-1/TRBV3-2	-	-	TRBJ1-4	CASSQFVGGDEKLFF	TGTGCCAGCAGCCAATTCGTAGGGGGGGATGAAAAACTGTTTTTT
TRBV18	TRBD1	-	TRBJ2-3	CASSRTGGFRSTDTQYF	TGTGCCAGCTCACGGACAGGGGGCTTTCGGAGCACAGATACGCAGTATTTT
TRBV4-1	-	-	TRBJ1-5	CASSQDPLGGMAQHF	TGCGCCAGCAGCCAAGATCCTCTCGGAGGGATGGCCCAGCATTTT
TRBV19	-	-	TRBJ1-5	CASTQRVNSNQPQHF	TGTGCCAGTACCCAGCGGGTCAATAGCAATCAGCCCCAGCATTTT
TRBV2	-	-	TRBJ1-2	CASSEAPLGRDYGYTF	TGTGCCAGCAGTGAAGCGCCGTTGGGGCGTGACTATGGCTACACCTTC
TRBV3-1/TRBV3-2	TRBD1	-	TRBJ1-4	CASSQTGWLPNEKLFF	TGTGCCAGCAGCCAGACAGGGTGGTTGCCTAATGAAAAACTGTTTTTT
TRBV7-9	-	-	TRBJ1-1	CASSLVFKRTEAFF	TGTGCCAGCAGCTTAGTCTTTAAGAGAACTGAAGCTTTCTTT
TRBV2	TRBD1	-	TRBJ1-1	CASSEAPRQGAEAFF	TGTGCCAGCAGTGAAGCGCCCCGGCAGGGGGCTGAAGCTTTCTTT
TRBV10-1	TRBD2	-	TRBJ2-3	CASSESLAGATDTQYF	TGCGCCAGCAGTGAGTCCCTAGCGGGGGCCACAGATACGCAGTATTTT
TRBV6-4	TRBD1	-	TRBJ2-2	CASSGDRHPVTGELFF	TGTGCCAGCAGTGGGGACAGACATCCCGTCACCGGGGAGCTGTTTTTT
TRBV24-1	-	-	TRBJ2-1	CATSDTTQGGHEQFF	TGTGCCACCAGTGATACCACGCAGGGGGGCCATGAGCAGTTCTTC
TRBV6-6	-	-	TRBJ1-1	CASLSLSSEAFF	TGTGCCAGCCTATCTTTGTCCTCTGAAGCTTTCTTT
TRBV5-1	-	-	TRBJ2-5	CASSLGTYQETQYF	TGCGCCAGCAGCTTGGGGACATACCAAGAGACCCAGTACTTC
TRBV7-2	TRBD1	once	TRBJ2-3	CASSSGTGGRGDTQYF	TGTGCCAGCAGCTCAGGGACAGGGGGCCGCGGGGATACGCAGTATTTT